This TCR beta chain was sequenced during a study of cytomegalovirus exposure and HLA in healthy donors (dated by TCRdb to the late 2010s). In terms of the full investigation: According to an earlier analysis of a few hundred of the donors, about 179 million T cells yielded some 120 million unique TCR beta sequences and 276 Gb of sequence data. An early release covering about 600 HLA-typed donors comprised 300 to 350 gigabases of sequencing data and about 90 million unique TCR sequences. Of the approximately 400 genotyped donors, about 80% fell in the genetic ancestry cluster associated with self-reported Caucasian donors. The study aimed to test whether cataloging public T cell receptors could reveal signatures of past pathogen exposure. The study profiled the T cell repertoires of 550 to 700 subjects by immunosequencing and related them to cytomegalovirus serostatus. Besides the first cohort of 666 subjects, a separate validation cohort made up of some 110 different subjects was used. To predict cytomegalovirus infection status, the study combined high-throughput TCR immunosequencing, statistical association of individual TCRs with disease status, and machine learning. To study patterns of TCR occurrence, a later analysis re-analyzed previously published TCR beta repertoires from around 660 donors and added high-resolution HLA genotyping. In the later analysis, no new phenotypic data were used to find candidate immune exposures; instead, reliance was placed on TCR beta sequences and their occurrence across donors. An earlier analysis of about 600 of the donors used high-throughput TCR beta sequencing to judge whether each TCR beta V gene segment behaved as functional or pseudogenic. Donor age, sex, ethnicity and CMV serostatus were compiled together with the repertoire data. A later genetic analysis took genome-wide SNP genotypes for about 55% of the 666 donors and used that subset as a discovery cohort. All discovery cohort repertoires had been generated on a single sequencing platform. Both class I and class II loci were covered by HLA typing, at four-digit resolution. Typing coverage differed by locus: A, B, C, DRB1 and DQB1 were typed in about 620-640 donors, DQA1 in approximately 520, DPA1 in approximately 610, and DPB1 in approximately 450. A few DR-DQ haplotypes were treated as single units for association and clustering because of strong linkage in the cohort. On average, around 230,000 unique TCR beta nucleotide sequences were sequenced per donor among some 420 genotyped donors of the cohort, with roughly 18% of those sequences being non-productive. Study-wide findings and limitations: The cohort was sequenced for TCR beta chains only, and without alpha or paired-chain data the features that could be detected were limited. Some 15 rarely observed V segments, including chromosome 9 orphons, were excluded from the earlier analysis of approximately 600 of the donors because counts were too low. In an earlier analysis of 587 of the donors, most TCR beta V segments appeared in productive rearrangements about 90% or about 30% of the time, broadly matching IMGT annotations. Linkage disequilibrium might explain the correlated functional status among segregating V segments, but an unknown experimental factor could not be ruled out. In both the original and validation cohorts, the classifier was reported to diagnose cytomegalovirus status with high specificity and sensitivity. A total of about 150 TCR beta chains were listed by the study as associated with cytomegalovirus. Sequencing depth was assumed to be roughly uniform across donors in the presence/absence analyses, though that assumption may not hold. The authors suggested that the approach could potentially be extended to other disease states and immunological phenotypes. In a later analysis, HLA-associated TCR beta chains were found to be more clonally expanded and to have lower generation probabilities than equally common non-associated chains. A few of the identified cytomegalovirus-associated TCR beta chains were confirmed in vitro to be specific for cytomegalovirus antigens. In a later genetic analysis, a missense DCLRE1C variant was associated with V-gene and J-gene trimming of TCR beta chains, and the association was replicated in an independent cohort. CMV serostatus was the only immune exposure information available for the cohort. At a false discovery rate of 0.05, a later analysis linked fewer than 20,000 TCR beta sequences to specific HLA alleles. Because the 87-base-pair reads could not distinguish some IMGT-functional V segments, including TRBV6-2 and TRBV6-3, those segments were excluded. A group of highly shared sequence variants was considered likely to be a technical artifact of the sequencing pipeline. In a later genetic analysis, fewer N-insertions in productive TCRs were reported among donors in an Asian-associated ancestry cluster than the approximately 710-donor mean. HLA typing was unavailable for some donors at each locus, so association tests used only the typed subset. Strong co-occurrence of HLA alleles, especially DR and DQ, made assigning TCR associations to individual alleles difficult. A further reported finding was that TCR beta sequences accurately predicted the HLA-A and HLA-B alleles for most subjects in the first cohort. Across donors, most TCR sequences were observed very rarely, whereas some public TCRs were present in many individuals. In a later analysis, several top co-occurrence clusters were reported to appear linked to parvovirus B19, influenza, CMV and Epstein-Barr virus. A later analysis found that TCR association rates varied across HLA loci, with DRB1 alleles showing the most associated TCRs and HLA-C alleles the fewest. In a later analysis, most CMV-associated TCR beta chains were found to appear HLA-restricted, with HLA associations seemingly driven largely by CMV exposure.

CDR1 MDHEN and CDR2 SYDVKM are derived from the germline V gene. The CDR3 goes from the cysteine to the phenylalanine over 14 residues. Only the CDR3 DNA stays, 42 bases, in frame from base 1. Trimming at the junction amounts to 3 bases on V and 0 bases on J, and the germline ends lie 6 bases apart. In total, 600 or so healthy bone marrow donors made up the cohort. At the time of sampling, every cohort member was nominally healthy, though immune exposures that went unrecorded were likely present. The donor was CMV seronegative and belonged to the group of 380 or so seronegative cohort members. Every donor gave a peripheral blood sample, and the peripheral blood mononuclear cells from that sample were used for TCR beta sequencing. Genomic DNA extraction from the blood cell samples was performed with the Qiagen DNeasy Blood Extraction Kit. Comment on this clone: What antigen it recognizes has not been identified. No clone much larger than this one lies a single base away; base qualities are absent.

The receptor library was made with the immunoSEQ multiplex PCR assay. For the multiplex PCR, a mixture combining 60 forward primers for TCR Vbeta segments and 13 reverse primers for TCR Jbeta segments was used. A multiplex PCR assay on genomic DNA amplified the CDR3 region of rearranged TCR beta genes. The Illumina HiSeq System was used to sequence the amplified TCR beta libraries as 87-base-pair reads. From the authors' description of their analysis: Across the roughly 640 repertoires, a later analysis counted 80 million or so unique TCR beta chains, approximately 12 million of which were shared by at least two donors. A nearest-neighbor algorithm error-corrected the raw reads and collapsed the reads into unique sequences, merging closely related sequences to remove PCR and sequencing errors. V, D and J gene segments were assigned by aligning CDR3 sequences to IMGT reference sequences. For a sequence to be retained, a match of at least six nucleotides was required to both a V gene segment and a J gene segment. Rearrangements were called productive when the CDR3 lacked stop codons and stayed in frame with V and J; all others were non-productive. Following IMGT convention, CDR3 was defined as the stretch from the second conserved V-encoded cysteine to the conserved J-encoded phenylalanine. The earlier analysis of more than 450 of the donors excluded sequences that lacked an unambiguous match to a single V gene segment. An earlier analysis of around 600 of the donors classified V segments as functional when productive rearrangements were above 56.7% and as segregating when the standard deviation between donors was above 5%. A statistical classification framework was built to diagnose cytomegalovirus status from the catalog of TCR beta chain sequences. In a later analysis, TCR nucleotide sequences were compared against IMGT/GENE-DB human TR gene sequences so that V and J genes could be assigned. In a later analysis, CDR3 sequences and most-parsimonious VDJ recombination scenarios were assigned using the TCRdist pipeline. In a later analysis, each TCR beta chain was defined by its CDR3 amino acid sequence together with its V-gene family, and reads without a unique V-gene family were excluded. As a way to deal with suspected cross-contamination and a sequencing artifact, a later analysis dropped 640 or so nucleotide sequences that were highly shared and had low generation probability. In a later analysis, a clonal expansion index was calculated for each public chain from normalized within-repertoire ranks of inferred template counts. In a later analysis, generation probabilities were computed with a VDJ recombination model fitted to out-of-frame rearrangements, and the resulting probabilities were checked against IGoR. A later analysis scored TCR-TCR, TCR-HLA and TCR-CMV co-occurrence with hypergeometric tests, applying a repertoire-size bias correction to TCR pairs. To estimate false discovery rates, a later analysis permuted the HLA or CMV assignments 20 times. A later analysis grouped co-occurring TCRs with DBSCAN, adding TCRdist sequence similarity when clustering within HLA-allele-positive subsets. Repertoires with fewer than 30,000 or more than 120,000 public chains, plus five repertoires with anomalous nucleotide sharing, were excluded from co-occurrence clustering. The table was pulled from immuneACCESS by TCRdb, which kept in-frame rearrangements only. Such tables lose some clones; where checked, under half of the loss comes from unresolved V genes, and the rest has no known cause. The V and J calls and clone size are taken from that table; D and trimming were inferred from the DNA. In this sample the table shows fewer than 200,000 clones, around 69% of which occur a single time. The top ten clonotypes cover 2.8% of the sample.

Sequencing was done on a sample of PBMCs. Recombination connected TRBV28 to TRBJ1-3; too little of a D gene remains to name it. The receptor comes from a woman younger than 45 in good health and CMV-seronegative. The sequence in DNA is TGTGCCAGCAGTTTCCAGAACTCTGGAAACACCATATATTTT. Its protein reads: CASSFQNSGNTIYF.